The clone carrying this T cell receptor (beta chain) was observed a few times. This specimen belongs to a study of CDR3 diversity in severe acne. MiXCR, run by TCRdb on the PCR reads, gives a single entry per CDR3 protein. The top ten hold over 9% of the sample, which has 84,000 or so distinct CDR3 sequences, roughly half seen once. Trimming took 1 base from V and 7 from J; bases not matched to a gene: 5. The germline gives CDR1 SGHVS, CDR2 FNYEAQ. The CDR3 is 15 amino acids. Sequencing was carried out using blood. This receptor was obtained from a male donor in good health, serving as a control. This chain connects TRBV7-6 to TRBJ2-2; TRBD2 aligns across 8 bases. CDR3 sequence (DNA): TGTGCCAGCAGCTTAGGGGGACTAGTTTTCGGGGAGCTGTTTTTT. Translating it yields CASSLGGLVFGELFF.